This TCR beta chain was retrieved from a study of cytomegalovirus exposure and HLA in healthy donors. Amplification used 60 Vbeta primers and 13 Jbeta primers. Profiled with immunoSEQ multiplex PCR; TCRdb holds only in-frame clones, not every one. The sample lists roughly 99,000 clones; roughly 80% were seen once. With regard to this clone: The same CDR3 is also encoded by other DNA sequences in this sample.

V lost 7 bases and J 7 bases, leaving 20 bases between the germline ends. The V gene's germline CDR1 is SEHNR and CDR2 FQNEAQ (reference sequence). The CDR3 is 16 residues long. Sequencing was done on a sample of PBMCs. V usage is TRBV7-9 and J usage is TRBJ1-6; TRBD1 might be the D (5 bases). The TCR was taken from a man aged 25-45 years in good health and CMV-seronegative. CDR3 nucleotide sequence: TGTGCCAGCAACGAGAACGGGGGATCGGGGAATTCACCCCTCCACTTT. Its protein product is CASNENGGSGNSPLHF.